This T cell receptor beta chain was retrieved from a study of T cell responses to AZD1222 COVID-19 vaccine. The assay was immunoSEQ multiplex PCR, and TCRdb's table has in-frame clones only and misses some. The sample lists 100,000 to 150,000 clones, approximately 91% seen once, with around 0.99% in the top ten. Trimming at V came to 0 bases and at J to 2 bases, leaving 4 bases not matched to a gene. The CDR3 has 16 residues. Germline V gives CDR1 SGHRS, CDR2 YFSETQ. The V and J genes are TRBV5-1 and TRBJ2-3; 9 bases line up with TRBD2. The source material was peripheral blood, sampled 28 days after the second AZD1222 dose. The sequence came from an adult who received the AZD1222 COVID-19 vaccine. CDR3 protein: CASSLGLAEITDTQYF. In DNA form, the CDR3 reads TGCGCCAGCAGCTTGGGACTAGCGGAGATCACAGATACGCAGTATTTT.